This is a list of T cell receptor beta chains from one sample in a study of immune cell composition in non-small cell lung cancer. Sequenced by immunoSEQ multiplex PCR; TCRdb stores in-frame clones only, minus some. The data hold 3,000 to 4,000 clones, with roughly 69% observed a single time. The source material was lung tumor tissue. Source of these receptors: a human donor with non-small cell lung cancer. The conserved cysteine and the conserved F or W are not part of the CDR3 here.

>TRBV6-1
ASSELGLAGAREQY
>TRBV4-2
ASSQSLGGGAARLRGAF
>TRBV11-2
ASSLAGGSYEQY
>TRBV19
ARISPRANYGYT
>TRBV6-6
ASSDRGRGNQPQH
>TRBV30
AWSADLAGEQF
>TRBV29-1
SARNRDSYEQY
>TRBV6-1
ASSEVSGTTPGF
>TRBV19
ASNNRVDTGELF
>TRBV13
ASSLMSSGSSPGELF
>TRBV9
ASSYPGRALVNEQF
>TRBV27
ASSLWGSGRAENEQF
>TRBV6-6
ASEGGQPQH
>TRBV6-6
ASSYGGGGEETQY
>TRBV7-9
ASSISGLAGDEQY
>TRBV7-9
ASSLTAGDSGNTIY
>TRBV4-1
ASSLGTGRYGEQF
>TRBV2
ASSEVPSGNYNEQF
>TRBV7-9
ASTKPQGGDEKLF
>TRBV6-5
ASSVTDNQPQH
>TRBV29-1
SVEGAGVQETQY
>TRBV25-1
ASSEGGRGPETQY
>TRBV9
ASSGWAGGFEKLF
>TRBV5-4
ASSLGAGTRASWEQF
>TRBV19
ASREIRTLDTEAF
>TRBV29-1
SWEDTIY
>TRBV29-1
SVRASGPSTQY
>TRBV5-4
ASSVLAGGPDTQY
>TRBV5-1
ASSLGTKAGETQY
>TRBV28
ASSSEETQY
>TRBV6-6
ASSWRTDTGELF
>TRBV19
ASTNWGTGQPQH
>TRBV5-7
ASSWTGGSQPQH
>TRBV7-2
ASSSGRLTDTQY
>TRBV27
ASSLMAGGSEQF
>TRBV28
ASSLQTGLADTQY
>TRBV10-2
ASSDQGQGRWPLH
>TRBV30
AWSFPGLAGGPDTQY
>TRBV28
ASSLFRNQPQH
>TRBV19
ASSIKRGSGTGELF
>TRBV6-1
ASTLGQGSGNTIY
>TRBV6-6
ASSYFRGGGNTIY
>TRBV19
ASRLQENTGELF
>TRBV6-6
ASSRGVGEAF
>TRBV28
ASSPSLGTGDGYT
>TRBV7-2
ASSLSLEVGQY
>TRBV4-2
ASSQDNVGQINYGYT
>TRBV19
ASTILGGRRELF
>TRBV6-5
ASSWDRDGYEQY
>TRBV6-5
ASSLCYT
>TRBV14
ASSTPGQGVPSTDTQY
>TRBV7-6
ASSPSPDGGSGNTIY
>TRBV28
ASGRGGRNTEAF